Listed here are 6 T cell receptor beta chains from one sample, sequenced in a study of technical replicates of blood from a few donors. The method was immunoSEQ multiplex PCR; TCRdb's version includes in-frame clones alone and lacks a portion of them. The table lists about 82,000 clones, 85% to 95% of them singletons, with over 0.2% in the top ten. Sequencing was done on a sample of T cells isolated from PBMCs. These receptors came from a human donor in good health.

This clone was recorded only once. The chain carries TRBV10-3 and TRBJ1-3; no definite D call. The germline V and J ends were trimmed by 0 bases and 4 bases, with 7 bases remaining between them. The CDR3 totals 14 residues. Germline values: CDR1 ENHRY, CDR2 SYGVKD. CDR3 sequence: CAISESGRGNTIYF. In nucleotides, the CDR3 is TGTGCCATCAGTGAGTCCGGTAGAGGAAACACCATATATTTT.

The CDR3 nucleotides are TGTGCCAGTAGCTACTACAGGGGTGTCGGTCAGCCCCAGCATTTT. Amino acids: CASSYYRGVGQPQHF. V and J are TRBV19 and TRBJ1-5; 7 bases agree with TRBD1. The length of the CDR3 is 15 residues. The trim removed 6 bases at V and 6 bases at J, leaving 11 bases unmatched. Germline CDR1 reads LNHDA; CDR2 reads SQIVND (reference sequence).

J is TRBJ2-7 and V is TRBV7-9; perhaps TRBD2 as D (7 bases). Looked up from germline, CDR1 is SEHNR and CDR2 is FQNEAQ (reference sequence). This CDR3 has 16 residues. Trimming stripped 5 bases from V and 3 bases from J, with 20 bases between. CDR3 coding DNA: TGTGCCAGCAGCCCACAGCTCGGGGGGCGTCTCTACGAGCAGTACTTC. It encodes CASSPQLGGRLYEQYF.

This chain joins TRBV11-2 and TRBJ2-5, with TRBD1 as a possible D gene (5 bases). CDR1 is SGHAT, CDR2 FQNNGV, per germline. This CDR3 has 16 amino acids. Trimming stripped 6 bases from V and 5 bases from J, with 22 bases between. CDR3 sequence reads: CASRLTQAGIGETQYF. The CDR3 DNA reads as TGTGCCAGCAGGCTTACCCAGGCAGGGATTGGGGAGACCCAGTACTTC. Full variable domain (rest looked up from reference TRBV11-2 and TRBJ2-5): EAGVAQSPRYKIIEKRQSVAFWCNPISGHATLYWYQQILGQGPKLLIQFQNNGVVDDSQLPKDRFSAERLKGVDSTLKIQPAKLEDSAVYLCASRLTQAGIGETQYFGPGTRLLVL.

The rearrangement links TRBV18 to TRBJ1-3; D is unclear. Trimming pared 5 bases from V and 0 bases from J, leaving 5 bases between. The length of the CDR3 is 13 residues. Germline CDR1 reads KGHSH; CDR2 reads LQKENI. The CDR3 DNA reads TGTGCCAGCTCAAGCGACTCTGGAAACACCATATATTTT. Protein sequence: CASSSDSGNTIYF.

V and J are TRBV15 and TRBJ1-2; TRBD1 agrees at 7 bases. V lost 0 bases to trimming and J lost 2 bases; unmatched junction nucleotides: 12. Germline CDR1 and CDR2: LNHNV and YYDKDF (reference sequence). The CDR3 runs 18 residues. DNA for the CDR3: TGTGCCACCAGCAGAGATCTTTTCGGGACAGTAACCAACTATGGCTACACCTTC. It codes for CATSRDLFGTVTNYGYTF.